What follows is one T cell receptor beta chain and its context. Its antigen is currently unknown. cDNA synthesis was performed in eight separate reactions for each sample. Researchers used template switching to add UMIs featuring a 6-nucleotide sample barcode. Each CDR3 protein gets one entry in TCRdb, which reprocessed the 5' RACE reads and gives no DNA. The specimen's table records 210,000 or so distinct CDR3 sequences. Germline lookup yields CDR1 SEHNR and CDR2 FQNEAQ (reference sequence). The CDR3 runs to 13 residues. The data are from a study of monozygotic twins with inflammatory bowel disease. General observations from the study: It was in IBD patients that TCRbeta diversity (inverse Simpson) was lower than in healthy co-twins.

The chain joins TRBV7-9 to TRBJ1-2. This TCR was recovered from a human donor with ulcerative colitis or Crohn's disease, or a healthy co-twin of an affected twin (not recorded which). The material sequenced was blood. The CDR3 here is CASSLTPDTGYTF.